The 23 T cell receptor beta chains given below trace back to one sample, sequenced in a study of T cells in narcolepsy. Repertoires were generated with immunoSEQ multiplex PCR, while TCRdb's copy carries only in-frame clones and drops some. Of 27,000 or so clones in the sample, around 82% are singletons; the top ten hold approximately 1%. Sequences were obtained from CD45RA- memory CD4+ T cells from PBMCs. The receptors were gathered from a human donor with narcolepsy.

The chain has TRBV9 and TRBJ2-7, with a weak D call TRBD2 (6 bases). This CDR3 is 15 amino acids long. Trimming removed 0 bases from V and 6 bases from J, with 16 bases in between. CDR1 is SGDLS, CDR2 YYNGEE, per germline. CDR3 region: CASSVDTSSPAEQYF. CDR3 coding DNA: TGTGCCAGCAGCGTAGATACTAGCAGTCCGGCCGAGCAGTACTTC. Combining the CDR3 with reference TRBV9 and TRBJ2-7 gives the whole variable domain DSGVTQTPKHLITATGQRVTLRCSPRSGDLSVYWYQQSLDQGLQFLIQYYNGEERAKGNILERFSAQQFPDLHSELNLSSLELGDSALYFCASSVDTSSPAEQYFGPGTRLTVT.

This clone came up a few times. The CDR3 here is CASGGQGTTGELFF. CDR3 DNA: TGTGCCAGCGGGGGACAGGGAACCACCGGGGAGCTGTTTTTT. The chain couples TRBV9 to TRBJ2-2; 9 bases fit TRBD1. The CDR3 loop spans 14 amino acids. The germline V gene has CDR1 SGDLS and CDR2 YYNGEE. Unmatched junction bases numbered 5, after V lost 7 bases and J lost 4 bases.

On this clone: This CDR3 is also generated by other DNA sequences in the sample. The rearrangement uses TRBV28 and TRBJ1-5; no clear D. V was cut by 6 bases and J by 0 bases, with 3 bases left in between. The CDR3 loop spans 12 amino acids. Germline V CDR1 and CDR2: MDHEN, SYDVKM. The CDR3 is CASRDSNQPQHF. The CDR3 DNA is TGTGCCAGCAGGGATAGCAATCAGCCCCAGCATTTT.

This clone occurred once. The CDR3 here is CASSLLAGANNEQFF. CDR3 nucleotide sequence: TGCGCCAGCAGCTTGCTAGCGGGGGCGAATAATGAGCAGTTCTTC. The chain uses TRBV5-1 and TRBJ2-1; TRBD2 matches 10 bases. This CDR3 has 15 amino acids. Per germline, CDR1 SGHRS and CDR2 YFSETQ. V lost 1 base to trimming and J lost 7 bases; unmatched junction nucleotides: 5. Using reference TRBV5-1 and TRBJ2-1 for the parts outside the CDR3, the full variable domain is KAGVTQTPRYLIKTRGQQVTLSCSPISGHRSVSWYQQTPGQGLQFLFEYFSETQRNKGNFPGRFSGRQFSNSRSEMNVSTLELGDSALYLCASSLLAGANNEQFFGPGTRLTVL.

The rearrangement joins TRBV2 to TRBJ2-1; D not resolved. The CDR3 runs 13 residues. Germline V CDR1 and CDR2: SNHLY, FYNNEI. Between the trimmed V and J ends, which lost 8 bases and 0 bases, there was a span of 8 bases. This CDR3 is CASGYSSYNEQFF. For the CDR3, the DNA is TGTGCCAGCGGTTATAGCTCCTACAATGAGCAGTTCTTC.

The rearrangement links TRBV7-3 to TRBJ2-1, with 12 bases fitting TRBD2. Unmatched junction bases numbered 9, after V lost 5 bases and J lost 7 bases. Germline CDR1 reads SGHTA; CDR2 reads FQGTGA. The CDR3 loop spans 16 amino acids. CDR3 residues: CASSPKGLAGGNEQFF. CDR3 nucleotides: TGTGCCAGCAGCCCGAAAGGGCTAGCGGGAGGGAATGAGCAGTTCTTC.

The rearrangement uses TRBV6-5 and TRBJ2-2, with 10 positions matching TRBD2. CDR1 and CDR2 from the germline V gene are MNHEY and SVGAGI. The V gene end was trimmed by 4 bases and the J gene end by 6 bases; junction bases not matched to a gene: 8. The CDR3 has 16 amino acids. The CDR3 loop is CASSFLTSGRPGELFF. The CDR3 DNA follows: TGTGCCAGCAGTTTTTTGACTAGCGGGCGGCCCGGGGAGCTGTTTTTT.

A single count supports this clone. CDR3 loop: CASSPPTSGGANEQFF. As DNA, the CDR3 is TGTGCCAGCTCACCACCCACCAGCGGGGGGGCCAATGAGCAGTTCTTC. The V call is TRBV18, the J call TRBJ2-1; 10 bases are shared with TRBD2. The length of the CDR3 is 16 residues. Trimming removed 0 bases from V and 6 bases from J; junction bases left unmatched: 5. Germline V gives CDR1 KGHSH, CDR2 LQKENI.

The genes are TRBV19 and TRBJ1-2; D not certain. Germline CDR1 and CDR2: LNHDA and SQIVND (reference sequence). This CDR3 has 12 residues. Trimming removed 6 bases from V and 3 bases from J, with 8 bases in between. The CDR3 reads CASRSFHYGYTF. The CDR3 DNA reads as TGTGCCAGTAGAAGTTTTCACTATGGCTACACCTTC. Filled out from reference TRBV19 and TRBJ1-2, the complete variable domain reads DGGITQSPKYLFRKEGQNVTLSCEQNLNHDAMYWYRQDPGQGLRLIYYSQIVNDFQKGDIAEGYSVSREKKESFPLTVTSAQKNPTAFYLCASRSFHYGYTFGSGTRLTVV.

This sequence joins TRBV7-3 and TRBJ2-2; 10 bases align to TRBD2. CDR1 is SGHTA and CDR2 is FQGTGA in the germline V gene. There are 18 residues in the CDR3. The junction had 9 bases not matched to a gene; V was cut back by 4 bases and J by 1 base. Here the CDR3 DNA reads TGTGCCAGCAGCTCCTTAGCGGGAGGCCTGATGAACACCGGGGAGCTGTTTTTT. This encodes CASSSLAGGLMNTGELFF.

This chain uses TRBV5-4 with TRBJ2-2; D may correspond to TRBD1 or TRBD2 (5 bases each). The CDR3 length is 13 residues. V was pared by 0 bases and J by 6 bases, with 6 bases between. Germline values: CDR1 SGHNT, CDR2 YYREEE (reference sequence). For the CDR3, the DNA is TGTGCCAGCAGCTTGGGGGACGCCGGGGAGCTGTTTTTT. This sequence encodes CASSLGDAGELFF. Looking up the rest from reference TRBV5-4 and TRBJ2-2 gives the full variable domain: ETGVTQSPTHLIKTRGQQVTLRCSSQSGHNTVSWYQQALGQGPQFIFQYYREEENGRGNFPPRFSGLQFPNYSSELNVNALELDDSALYLCASSLGDAGELFFGEGSRLTVL.

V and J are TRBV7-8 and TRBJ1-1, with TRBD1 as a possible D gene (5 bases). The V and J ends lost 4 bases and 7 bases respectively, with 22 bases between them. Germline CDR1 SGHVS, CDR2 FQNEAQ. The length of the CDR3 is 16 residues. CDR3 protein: CASSSGRVLGDGEAFF. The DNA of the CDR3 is TGTGCCAGCAGCTCCGGGAGGGTCTTGGGGGATGGTGAAGCTTTCTTT.

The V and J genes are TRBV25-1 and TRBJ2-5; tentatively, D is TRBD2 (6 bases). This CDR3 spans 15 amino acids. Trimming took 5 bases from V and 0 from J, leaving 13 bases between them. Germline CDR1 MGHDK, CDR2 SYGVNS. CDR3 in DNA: TGTGCCAGCAGTCCGGAGGCGGGGTACCAAGAGACCCAGTACTTC. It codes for CASSPEAGYQETQYF.

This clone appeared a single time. CDR3 in amino acids: CASSAGGSEKLFF. The CDR3 region has the DNA TGTGCCAGCAGCGCAGGGGGGAGCGAAAAACTGTTTTTT. This chain connects TRBV7-9 to TRBJ1-4; 7 bases fit TRBD1. The CDR3 has 13 amino acids. In germline, CDR1 is SEHNR, CDR2 FQNEAQ (reference sequence). V dropped 5 bases and J dropped 8; count of bases not matched to a gene: 5.

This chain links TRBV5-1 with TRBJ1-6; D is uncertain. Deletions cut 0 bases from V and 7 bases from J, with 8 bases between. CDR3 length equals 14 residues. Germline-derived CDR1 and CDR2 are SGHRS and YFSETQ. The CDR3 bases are TGCGCCAGCAGCTTGGACGGCTTAAATTCACCCCTCCACTTT. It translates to CASSLDGLNSPLHF.

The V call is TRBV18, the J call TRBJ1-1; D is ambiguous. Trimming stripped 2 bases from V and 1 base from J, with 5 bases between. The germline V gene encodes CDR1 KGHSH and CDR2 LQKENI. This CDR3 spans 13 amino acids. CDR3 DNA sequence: TGTGCCAGCTCACCAAATAGGAACACTGAAGCTTTCTTT. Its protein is CASSPNRNTEAFF.

The CDR3 coding sequence is TGTGCCAGCAGTTTGTTTCAGGGGTCATACTACGAGCAGTACTTC. Translating it yields CASSLFQGSYYEQYF. The genes are TRBV27 and TRBJ2-7, with D tentatively TRBD1 (6 bases). This CDR3 is 15 amino acids long. Germline loops: CDR1 MNHEY, CDR2 SMNVEV (reference sequence). V was cut by 3 bases and J by 3 bases, with 15 bases left in between.

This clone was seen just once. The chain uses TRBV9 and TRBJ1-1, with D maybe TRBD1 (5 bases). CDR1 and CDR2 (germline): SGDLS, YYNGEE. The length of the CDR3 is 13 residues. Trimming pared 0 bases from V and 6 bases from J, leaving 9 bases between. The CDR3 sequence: CASSVAGTAEAFF. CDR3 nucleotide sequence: TGTGCCAGCAGCGTAGCCGGGACGGCTGAAGCTTTCTTT.

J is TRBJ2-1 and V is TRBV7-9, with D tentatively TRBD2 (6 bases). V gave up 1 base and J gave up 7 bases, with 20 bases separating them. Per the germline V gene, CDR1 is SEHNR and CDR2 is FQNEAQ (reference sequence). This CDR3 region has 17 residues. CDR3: CASSLEGWRLVFNEQFF. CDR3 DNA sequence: TGTGCCAGCAGCTTAGAAGGATGGCGACTAGTCTTTAATGAGCAGTTCTTC. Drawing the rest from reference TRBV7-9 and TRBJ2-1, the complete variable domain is DTGVSQNPRHKITKRGQNVTFRCDPISEHNRLYWYRQTLGQGPEFLTYFQNEAQLEKSRLLSDRFSAERPKGSFSTLEIQRTEQGDSAMYLCASSLEGWRLVFNEQFFGPGTRLTVL.

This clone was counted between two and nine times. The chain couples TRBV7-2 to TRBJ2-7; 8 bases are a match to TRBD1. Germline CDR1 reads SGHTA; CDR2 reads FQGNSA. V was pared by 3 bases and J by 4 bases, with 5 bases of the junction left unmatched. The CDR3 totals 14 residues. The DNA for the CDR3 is TGTGCCAGCAGCTTCAGGACAGGGAATTACGAGCAGTACTTC. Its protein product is CASSFRTGNYEQYF.

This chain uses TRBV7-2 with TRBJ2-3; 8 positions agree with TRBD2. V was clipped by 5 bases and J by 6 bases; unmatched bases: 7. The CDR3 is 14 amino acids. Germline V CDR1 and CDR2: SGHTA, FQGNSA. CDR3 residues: CASSPRTSIDTQYF. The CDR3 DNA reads TGTGCCAGCAGCCCCCGGACTAGCATCGATACGCAGTATTTT.

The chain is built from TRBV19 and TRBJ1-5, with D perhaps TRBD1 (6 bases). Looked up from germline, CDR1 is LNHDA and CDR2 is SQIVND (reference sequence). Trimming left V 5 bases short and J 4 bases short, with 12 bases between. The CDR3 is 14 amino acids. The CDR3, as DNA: TGTGCCAGTAGTCTCCACAGGGAAAATCAGCCCCAGCATTTT. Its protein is CASSLHRENQPQHF.

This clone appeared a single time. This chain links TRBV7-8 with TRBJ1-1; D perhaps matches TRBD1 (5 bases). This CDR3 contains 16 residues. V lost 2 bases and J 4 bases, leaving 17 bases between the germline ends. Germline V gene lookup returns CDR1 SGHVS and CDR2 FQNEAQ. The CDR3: CASSLIQGSPSTEAFF. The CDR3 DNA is TGTGCCAGCAGCTTAATTCAGGGATCCCCGAGCACTGAAGCTTTCTTT.